A selection of T cell receptor beta chains follows, all from one sample in a study of CD8 T cells in ankylosing spondylitis. TCRdb re-called the 5' RACE reads through MiXCR, storing one row per CDR3 protein. The table lists hundreds of thousands of distinct CDR3 sequences, around 8% of them singletons, with approximately 4.8% in the top ten. Source material: blood, either unsorted or a sorted T cell fraction (not recorded which). These receptors all come from a female donor with ankylosing spondylitis or in good health (not recorded which). Each CDR3 is given without its conserved first and last residue. Each record gives: V gene, J gene, CDR3 length, CDR3 protein.

TRBV5-1,TRBJ1-5,11,ASSSRIGGPQH
TRBV3-1,TRBJ2-7,12,ASSQVQGIYEQY
TRBV7-3,TRBJ2-1,15,ASSLVSGTSAYNGQF
TRBV5-5,TRBJ1-1,9,ASSFGSGAF
TRBV21-1,TRBJ2-3,17,ASRSPGLAGGLPTDTQY
TRBV7-2,TRBJ1-3,15,ASSLANLGSAGNTIY
TRBV20-1,TRBJ2-5,12,SAILGGQQETQY
TRBV14,TRBJ2-5,10,ASSQLRETQY
TRBV28,TRBJ2-5,13,ASSPDSQRGETQY
TRBV7-8,TRBJ2-1,14,ASSLAGTSESHEQF
TRBV7-9,TRBJ1-4,11,ASSLGAMEKLF
TRBV20-1,TRBJ2-7,12,SARWGLAGVEQY
TRBV20-1,TRBJ2-1,13,SARVSGRVYNEQF
TRBV4-3,TRBJ2-7,13,ASSHSAGGPTEQY
TRBV20-1,TRBJ2-2,12,SAGDREGTGELF
TRBV4-3,TRBJ2-7,13,ASSQGVRTSYEQY
TRBV7-2,TRBJ2-1,11,ASSLRARNEQF
TRBV5-1,TRBJ2-7,11,ASSFASGYEQY
TRBV5-1,TRBJ2-7,11,ASGSTGYHEQY
TRBV30,TRBJ1-1,10,AWADLGAEAF
TRBV20-1,TRBJ2-3,12,SATEGSGTDTQY
TRBV7-2,TRBJ2-7,13,ASSLGEWNAYEQY
TRBV29-1,TRBJ2-1,12,SALTSGSGDEQF
TRBV7-9,TRBJ2-3,14,ASSFPTSGTPDTQY
TRBV10-3,TRBJ1-2,11,AVGARDSYGYT
TRBV12-3/TRBV12-4,TRBJ2-3,13,ASSSRGREINTQY
TRBV4-3,TRBJ2-1,11,ASSQPTSAEQF
TRBV29-1,TRBJ2-7,11,SVVTGTAYEQY
TRBV7-3,TRBJ2-2,15,ASSPREASESRGELF
TRBV29-1,TRBJ2-7,11,SAVGLAIHEQY
TRBV4-3,TRBJ2-3,16,ASSQDVRGAYSTDTQY
TRBV20-1,TRBJ1-5,12,SATGFSSNQPQH
TRBV7-9,TRBJ2-1,12,ASSLGLRGDEQF
TRBV20-1,TRBJ2-1,14,SARGAIAGASNEQF
TRBV5-1,TRBJ1-1,10,ASRQGTSEAF
TRBV10-3,TRBJ2-7,10,AIGTSGYEQY
TRBV30,TRBJ2-3,10,AWSEGSDTQY
TRBV12-3/TRBV12-4,TRBJ2-1,11,ASSFGDGSRDN
TRBV28,TRBJ1-4,14,ASSSPGQGFAEKLF
TRBV14,TRBJ2-1,14,ASSQQWAGGDNEQF
TRBV6-2/TRBV6-3,TRBJ1-1,13,ASSYSEGMNTEAF
TRBV10-3,TRBJ2-1,10,AIRGTYNEQF
TRBV7-6,TRBJ2-1,12,ASSSPGAVYEQF
TRBV29-1,TRBJ2-2,9,SVDRAGELF
TRBV27,TRBJ2-1,12,ASSFKGGANEQF
TRBV28,TRBJ2-2,13,ASSHASLGTGELF